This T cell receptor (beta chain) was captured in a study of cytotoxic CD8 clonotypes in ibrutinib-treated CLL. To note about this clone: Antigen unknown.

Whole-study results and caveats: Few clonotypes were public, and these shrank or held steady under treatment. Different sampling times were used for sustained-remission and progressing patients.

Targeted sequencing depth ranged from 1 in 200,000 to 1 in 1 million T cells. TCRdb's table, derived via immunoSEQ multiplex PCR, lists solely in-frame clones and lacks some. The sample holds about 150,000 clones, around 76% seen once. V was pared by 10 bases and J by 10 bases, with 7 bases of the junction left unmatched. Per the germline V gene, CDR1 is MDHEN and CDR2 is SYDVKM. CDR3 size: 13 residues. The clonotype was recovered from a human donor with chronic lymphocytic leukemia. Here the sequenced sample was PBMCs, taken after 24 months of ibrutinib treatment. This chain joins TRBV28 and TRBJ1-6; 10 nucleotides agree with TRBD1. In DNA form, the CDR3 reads TGTGCCACCCATGGGACAGGGGACTCACCCCTCCACTTT. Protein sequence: CATHGTGDSPLHF.